A single sample gave rise to the 18 T cell receptor beta chains below, sequenced in a study of T cell repertoires in cytomegalovirus infection. A single record per CDR3 protein comes from TCRdb applying MiXCR to the reads. The sample has roughly 230,000 distinct CDR3 sequences, roughly 20% seen once. The source material was CD8+ T cells from PBMCs. These TCRs come from a human donor in good health (CMV status not recorded). Some clones in this sample may be carry-over from other donors' samples.

The chain employs TRBV19 and TRBJ2-3; TRBD1 agrees at 7 bases. J was trimmed by 3 bases and V by 5 bases; bases with no gene match: 14. The CDR3 length is 17 residues. The V gene's germline CDR1 is LNHDA and CDR2 SQIVND (reference sequence). The CDR3 region has the DNA TGTGCCAGTAGTTCTCTCTGGCCTACAGGGGAGACAGATACGCAGTATTTT. It encodes CASSSLWPTGETDTQYF.

Only a few counts were recorded for this clonotype. This chain uses TRBV27 with TRBJ1-1, with D unresolved. Germline V gene sequence: CDR1 MNHEY, CDR2 SMNVEV (reference sequence). The CDR3 loop spans 12 amino acids. V gave up 6 bases and J gave up 4 bases, with 9 bases separating them. The CDR3 coding sequence is TGTGCCAGCAGCGGAGGTATCACTGAAGCTTTCTTT. Protein product: CASSGGITEAFF.

This chain joins TRBV19 and TRBJ2-1; possibly TRBD2 for D (7 bases). Germline loops: CDR1 LNHDA, CDR2 SQIVND (reference sequence). Trimming cost V 5 bases and J 5 bases, with 19 bases left between them. The CDR3 is made up of 16 amino acids. CDR3 sequence reads: CASSPLGGGADNEQFF. The DNA for the CDR3 is TGTGCCAGTAGTCCCTTGGGGGGGGGCGCAGACAATGAGCAGTTCTTC. Full variable domain (missing parts from reference TRBV19 and TRBJ2-1): DGGITQSPKYLFRKEGQNVTLSCEQNLNHDAMYWYRQDPGQGLRLIYYSQIVNDFQKGDIAEGYSVSREKKESFPLTVTSAQKNPTAFYLCASSPLGGGADNEQFFGPGTRLTVL.

The V gene is TRBV28, the J gene TRBJ1-2; D gene unclear. The CDR3 loop spans 15 amino acids. V was clipped by 1 base and J by 2 bases, with 11 bases between them. From germline, CDR1 is MDHEN and CDR2 SYDVKM. DNA of the CDR3: TGTGCCAGCAGTTTATCCCTCTTCGGAAACTATGGCTACACCTTC. Encoded protein: CASSLSLFGNYGYTF.

This chain connects TRBV14 to TRBJ2-3; D tentatively fits TRBD1 or TRBD2 (6 bases each). The germline V gene has CDR1 SGHDN and CDR2 FVKESK. The V and J ends lost 2 bases and 7 bases respectively, with 19 bases between them. The CDR3 is 16 residues long. In nucleotides, the CDR3 is TGTGCCAGCAGCCAACTGGGGGCAGGGGAGGTGAATACGCAGTATTTT. This sequence encodes CASSQLGAGEVNTQYF.

Ten or more counts support this clonotype. The chain is built from TRBV29-1 and TRBJ2-3; no firm D call. CDR3 length equals 14 residues. Trimming left V 4 bases short and J 0 bases short, with 11 bases between. The germline gives CDR1 SQVTM, CDR2 ANQGSEA. CDR3 sequence: CSVVAGLSTDTQYF. The CDR3, as DNA: TGCAGCGTTGTTGCTGGGTTAAGCACAGATACGCAGTATTTT.

A few counts support this clonotype. This chain connects TRBV6-5 to TRBJ2-7; 7 nucleotides agree with TRBD1. The CDR3 totals 15 residues. The V gene end was trimmed by 2 bases and the J gene end by 0 bases; junction bases not matched to a gene: 4. CDR1 is MNHEY, CDR2 SVGAGI, per germline. The CDR3 DNA sequence: TGTGCCAGCAGTTACGGGGCAGGGGGCTCCTACGAGCAGTACTTC. It encodes CASSYGAGGSYEQYF.

Relative to its sample, this clonotype is medium-sized. The chain joins TRBV7-8 to TRBJ2-1, with D unclear. Germline V gives CDR1 SGHVS, CDR2 FQNEAQ. The CDR3 sequence is 13 residues long. V was pared by 1 base and J by 7 bases, with 8 bases between. The CDR3 DNA reads as TGTGCCAGCAGCTTAGGTTACCGTAATGAGCAGTTCTTC. Translating gives CASSLGYRNEQFF.

J is TRBJ1-2 and V is TRBV5-6; 8 nucleotides agree with TRBD1. The CDR3 is 17 amino acids. Germline CDR1 SGHDT, CDR2 YYEEEE. J gave up 3 bases and V 2 bases, and 12 bases lay outside the gene matches. CDR3 sequence: CASSLTGQETPYYGYTF. CDR3 nucleotides: TGTGCCAGCAGCTTAACGGGACAGGAGACCCCCTACTATGGCTACACCTTC.

This sequence joins TRBV12-3 or TRBV12-4 and TRBJ2-5, with TRBD1 identical over 7 bases. The V segment lost 3 bases and the J segment 5 bases; nucleotides outside the gene matches: 9. The CDR3 runs to 15 residues. Here the CDR3 DNA reads TGTGCCAGCAGTTTTTCAGGACAGGTGGGGGAGACCCAGTACTTC. Its protein product is CASSFSGQVGETQYF.

The chain is built from TRBV5-5 and TRBJ1-3; D is unclear. V lost 2 bases to trimming and J lost 3 bases, with 12 bases between them. The CDR3 runs 15 residues. Germline CDR1 reads SGHKS; CDR2 reads YYEKEE (reference sequence). The CDR3 spells CASSFGIGSGNTIYF. The CDR3 DNA sequence: TGTGCCAGCAGCTTCGGGATAGGCAGTGGAAACACCATATATTTT.

The J gene is TRBJ2-7, the V gene TRBV4-1; D unresolved. The germline V gene has CDR1 MGHRA and CDR2 YSYEKL. Trimming pared 0 bases from V and 3 bases from J, leaving 15 bases between. The CDR3 extends over 16 amino acids. CDR3 DNA: TGCGCCAGCAGCCAAGAGGAATACGGCAGGAACTACGAGCAGTACTTC. Translation: CASSQEEYGRNYEQYF.

The chain joins TRBV12-3 or TRBV12-4 to TRBJ2-7, with 9 nucleotides matching TRBD1. V dropped 6 bases and J dropped 1; count of bases not matched to a gene: 7. This CDR3 is 15 amino acids long. The CDR3 DNA reads TGTGCCAGCAGCTCCTTCGGGACAGGGTCCTACGAGCAGTACTTC. It encodes CASSSFGTGSYEQYF.

This clonotype was recorded at least ten times. V usage is TRBV7-9 and J usage is TRBJ2-7, with D perhaps matching TRBD1 (6 bases). This CDR3 is 12 amino acids long. Germline V lookup: CDR1 SEHNR, CDR2 FQNEAQ (reference sequence). Trimming took off 5 bases at V and 4 bases at J, with 9 bases between the two ends. CDR3 loop: CASSEGGYEQYF. The DNA for the CDR3 is TGTGCCAGCAGCGAAGGGGGATACGAGCAGTACTTC.

This clonotype was counted ten times or more. The V and J genes are TRBV29-1 and TRBJ2-1; D is perhaps TRBD2 (7 bases). V was shortened by 3 bases and J by 8 bases, with 14 bases between the two germline ends. The germline V gene encodes CDR1 SQVTM and CDR2 ANQGSEA. The CDR3 is made up of 13 amino acids. This chain's CDR3 is CSVDRGARDEQFF. CDR3 nucleotide sequence: TGCAGCGTTGACCGGGGGGCCCGGGATGAGCAGTTCTTC.

This chain uses TRBV27 with TRBJ2-3; the D is unclear. The V gene's germline CDR1 is MNHEY and CDR2 SMNVEV (reference sequence). V lost 5 bases and J lost 0, with 15 bases in between. The CDR3 has 16 residues. The CDR3 nucleotides read TGTGCCAGCAGTCCCGCAGGAACCCCTAGCACAGATACGCAGTATTTT. Translation gives CASSPAGTPSTDTQYF.

The V gene is TRBV5-1, the J gene TRBJ2-3; 14 bases line up with TRBD2. The CDR3 has 20 residues. Germline CDR1 is SGHRS and CDR2 is YFSETQ. V gave up 4 bases and J gave up 1 base; unmatched junction bases: 14. The CDR3 coding sequence is TGCGCCAGCAGCCCAAGACTAGCGGGGGGGCCATTGATCGGCACAGATACGCAGTATTTT. As protein: CASSPRLAGGPLIGTDTQYF.

This clonotype was detected only once. At one of its ends the junction is not consistent with the germline gene, which may arise from a read error. The V and J genes are TRBV20-1 and TRBJ2-3, with D tentatively TRBD2 (5 bases). The CDR3 contains 14 residues. Germline V gene data show CDR1 as DFQATT and CDR2 as SNEGSKA (reference sequence). This CDR3 is CSARGDGVTDKQYF. CDR3 coding DNA: TGCAGTGCTAGAGGTGACGGGGTCACAGATAAGCAGTATTTT.